This TCR beta chain derives from a study of blood T cell repertoires in COVID-19. Some clones are missing from TCRdb's copy, which holds only in-frame ones; the method was immunoSEQ multiplex PCR. The data contain 180,000 or so clones, over 75% of them seen just once; the ten biggest clones take up approximately 10%. The receptor's source is a human donor with active or convalescent COVID-19. The donor label of this sample is uncertain. Sequencing was carried out using peripheral blood.

The chain's CDR3 is CASSPPWGGALTDTQYF. CDR3 coding DNA: TGTGCCAGCTCACCACCTTGGGGGGGCGCATTGACAGATACGCAGTATTTT. This sequence joins TRBV18 and TRBJ2-3, with D perhaps TRBD2 (7 bases). The CDR3 extends over 17 amino acids. Trimming shortened V by 0 bases and J by 3 bases, and 16 bases separated the two germline ends. Germline V gene sequence: CDR1 KGHSH, CDR2 LQKENI.